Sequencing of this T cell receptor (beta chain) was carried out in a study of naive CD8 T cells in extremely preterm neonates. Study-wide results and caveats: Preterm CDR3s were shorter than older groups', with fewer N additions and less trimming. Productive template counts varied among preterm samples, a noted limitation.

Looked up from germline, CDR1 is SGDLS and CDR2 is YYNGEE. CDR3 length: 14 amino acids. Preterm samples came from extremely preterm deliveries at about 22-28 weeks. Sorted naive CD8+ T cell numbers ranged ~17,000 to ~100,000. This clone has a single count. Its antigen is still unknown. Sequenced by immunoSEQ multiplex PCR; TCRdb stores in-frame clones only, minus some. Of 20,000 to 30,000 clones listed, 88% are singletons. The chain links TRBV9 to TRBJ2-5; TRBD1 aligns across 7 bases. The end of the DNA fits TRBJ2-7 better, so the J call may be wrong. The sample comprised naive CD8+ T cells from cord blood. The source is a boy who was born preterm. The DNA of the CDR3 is TGTGCCAGCAGCGTGGGACAGTTCTCCTACGAGCAGTACTTC. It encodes CASSVGQFSYEQYF.